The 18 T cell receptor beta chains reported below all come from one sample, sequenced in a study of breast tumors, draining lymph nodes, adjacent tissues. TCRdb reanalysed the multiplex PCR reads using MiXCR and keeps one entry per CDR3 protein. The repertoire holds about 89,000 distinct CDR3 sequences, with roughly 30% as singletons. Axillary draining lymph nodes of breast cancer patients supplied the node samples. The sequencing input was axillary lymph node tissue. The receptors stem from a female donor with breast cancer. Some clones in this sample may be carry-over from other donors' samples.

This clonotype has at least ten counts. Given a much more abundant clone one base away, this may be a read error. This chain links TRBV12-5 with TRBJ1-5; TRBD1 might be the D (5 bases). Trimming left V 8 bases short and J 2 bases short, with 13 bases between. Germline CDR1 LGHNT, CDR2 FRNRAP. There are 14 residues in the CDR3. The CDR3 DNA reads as TGTGCTAGTTCGAGCCAGGGTCGCAATCAGCCCCAGCATTTT. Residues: CASSSQGRNQPQHF. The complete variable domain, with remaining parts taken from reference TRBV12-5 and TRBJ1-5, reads DARVTQTPRHKVTEMGQEVTMRCQPILGHNTVFWYRQTMMQGLELLAYFRNRAPLDDSGMPKDRFSAEMPDATLATLKIQPSEPRDSAVYFCASSSQGRNQPQHFGDGTRLSIL.

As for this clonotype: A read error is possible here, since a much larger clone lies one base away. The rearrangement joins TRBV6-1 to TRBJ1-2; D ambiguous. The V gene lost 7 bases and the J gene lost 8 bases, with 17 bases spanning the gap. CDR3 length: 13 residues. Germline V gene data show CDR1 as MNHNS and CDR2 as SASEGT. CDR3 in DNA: TGTGCCAGCACCCCCGGAGGACGGCAGGGCTACACCTTC. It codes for CASTPGGRQGYTF.

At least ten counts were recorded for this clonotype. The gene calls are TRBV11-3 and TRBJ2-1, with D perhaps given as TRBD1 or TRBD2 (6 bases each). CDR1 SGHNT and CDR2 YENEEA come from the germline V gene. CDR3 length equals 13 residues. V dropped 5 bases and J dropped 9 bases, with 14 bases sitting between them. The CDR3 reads CASSGWGAREQFF. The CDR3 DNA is TGTGCCAGCAGCGGCTGGGGGGCTCGTGAGCAGTTCTTC.

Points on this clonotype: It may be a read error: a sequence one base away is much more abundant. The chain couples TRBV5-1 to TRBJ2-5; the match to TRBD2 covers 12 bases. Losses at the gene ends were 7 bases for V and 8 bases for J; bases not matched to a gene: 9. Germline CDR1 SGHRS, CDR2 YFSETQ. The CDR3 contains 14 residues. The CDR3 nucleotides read TGCGCCAGCGGTCGGACTAGCGGGGAGGACACCCAGTACTTC. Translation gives CASGRTSGEDTQYF.

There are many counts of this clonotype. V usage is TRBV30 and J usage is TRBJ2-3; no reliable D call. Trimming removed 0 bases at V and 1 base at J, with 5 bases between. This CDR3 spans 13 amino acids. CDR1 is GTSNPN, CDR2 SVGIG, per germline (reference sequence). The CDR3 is CAWSVQGTDTQYF. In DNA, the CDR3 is TGTGCCTGGAGTGTGCAAGGCACAGATACGCAGTATTTT.

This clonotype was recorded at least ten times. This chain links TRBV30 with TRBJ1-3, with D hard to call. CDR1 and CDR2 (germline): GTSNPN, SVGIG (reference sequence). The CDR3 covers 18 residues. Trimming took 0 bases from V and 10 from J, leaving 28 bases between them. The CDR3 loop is CAWSVYYSRGQRQRTIYF. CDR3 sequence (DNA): TGTGCCTGGAGTGTATATTACTCTCGTGGCCAGCGCCAACGAACCATATATTTT.

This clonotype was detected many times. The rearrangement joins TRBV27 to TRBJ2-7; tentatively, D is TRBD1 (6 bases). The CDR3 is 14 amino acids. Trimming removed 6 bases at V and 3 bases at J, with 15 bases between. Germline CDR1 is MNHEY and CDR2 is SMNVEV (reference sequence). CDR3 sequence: CASSKTGDGYEQYF. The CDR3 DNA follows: TGTGCCAGCAGCAAGACAGGAGACGGCTACGAGCAGTACTTC.

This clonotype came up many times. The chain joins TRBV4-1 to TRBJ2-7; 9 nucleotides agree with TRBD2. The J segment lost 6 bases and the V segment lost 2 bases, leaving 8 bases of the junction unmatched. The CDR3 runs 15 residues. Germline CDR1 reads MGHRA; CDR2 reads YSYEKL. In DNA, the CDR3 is TGCGCCAGCAGCCAATCGGGACTAGCCTTACTCGAGCAGTACTTC. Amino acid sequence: CASSQSGLALLEQYF.

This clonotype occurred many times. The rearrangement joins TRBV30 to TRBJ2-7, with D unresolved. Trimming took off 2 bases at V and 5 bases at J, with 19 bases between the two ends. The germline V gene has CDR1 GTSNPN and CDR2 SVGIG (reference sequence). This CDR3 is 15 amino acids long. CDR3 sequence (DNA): TGTGCCTGGAGTTCTAAATCTACCCCCGACGACGAGCAGTACTTC. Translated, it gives CAWSSKSTPDDEQYF.

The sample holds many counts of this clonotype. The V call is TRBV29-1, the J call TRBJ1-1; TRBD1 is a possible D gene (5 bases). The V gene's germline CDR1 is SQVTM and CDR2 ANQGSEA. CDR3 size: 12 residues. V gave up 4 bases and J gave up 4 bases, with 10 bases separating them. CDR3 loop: CSVAPGLTEAFF. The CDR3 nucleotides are TGCAGCGTTGCCCCAGGGCTCACTGAAGCTTTCTTT.

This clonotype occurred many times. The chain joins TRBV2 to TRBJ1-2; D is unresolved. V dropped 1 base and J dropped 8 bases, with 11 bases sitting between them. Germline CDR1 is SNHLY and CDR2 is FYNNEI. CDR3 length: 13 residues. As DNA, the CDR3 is TGTGCCAGCAGTGAAGACACCGCCTACGGCTACACCTTC. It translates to CASSEDTAYGYTF.

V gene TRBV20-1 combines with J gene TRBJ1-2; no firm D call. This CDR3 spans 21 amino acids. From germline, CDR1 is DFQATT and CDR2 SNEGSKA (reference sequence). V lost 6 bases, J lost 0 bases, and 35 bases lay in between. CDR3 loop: CSATLQTSRVIFLCANYGYTF. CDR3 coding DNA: TGCAGTGCCACATTACAGACTTCGAGGGTTATATTCTTATGTGCTAACTATGGCTACACCTTC.

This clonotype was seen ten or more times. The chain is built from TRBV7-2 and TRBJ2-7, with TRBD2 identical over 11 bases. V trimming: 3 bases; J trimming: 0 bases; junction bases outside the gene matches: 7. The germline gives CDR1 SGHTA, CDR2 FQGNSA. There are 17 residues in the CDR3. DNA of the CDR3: TGTGCCAGCAGCTTGGGTGGACTAGCGGGTCCCTCCTACGAGCAGTACTTC. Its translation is CASSLGGLAGPSYEQYF.

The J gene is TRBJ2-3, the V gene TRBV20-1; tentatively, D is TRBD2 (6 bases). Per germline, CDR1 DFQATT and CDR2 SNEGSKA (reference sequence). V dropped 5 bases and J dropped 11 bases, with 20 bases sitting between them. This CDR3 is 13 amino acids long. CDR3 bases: TGCAGTGCTCTTCGGGCGGGAAACAATGAGCAGTATTTT. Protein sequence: CSALRAGNNEQYF.

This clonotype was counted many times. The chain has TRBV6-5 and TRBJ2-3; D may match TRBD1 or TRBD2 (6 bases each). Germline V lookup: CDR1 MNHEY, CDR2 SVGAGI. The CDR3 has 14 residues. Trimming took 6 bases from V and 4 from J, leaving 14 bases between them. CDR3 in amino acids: CASSHRRGADTQYF. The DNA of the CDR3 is TGTGCCAGCAGCCACAGGAGGGGGGCAGATACGCAGTATTTT.

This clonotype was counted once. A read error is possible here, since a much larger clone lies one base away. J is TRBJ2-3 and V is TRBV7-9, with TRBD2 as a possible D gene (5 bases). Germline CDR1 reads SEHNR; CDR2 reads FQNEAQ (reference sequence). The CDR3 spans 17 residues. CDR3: CASTSGTGLFGTDPQYF. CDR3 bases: TGTGCCAGCACCTCAGGAACCGGACTCTTCGGCACAGATCCGCAGTATTTT.

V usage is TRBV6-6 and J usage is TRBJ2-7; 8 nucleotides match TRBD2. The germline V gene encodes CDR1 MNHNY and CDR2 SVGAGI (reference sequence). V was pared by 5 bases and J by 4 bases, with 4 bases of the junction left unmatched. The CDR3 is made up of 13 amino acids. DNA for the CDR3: TGTGCCAGCAGTCACGGGGGGGGATACGAGCAGTACTTC. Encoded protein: CASSHGGGYEQYF.

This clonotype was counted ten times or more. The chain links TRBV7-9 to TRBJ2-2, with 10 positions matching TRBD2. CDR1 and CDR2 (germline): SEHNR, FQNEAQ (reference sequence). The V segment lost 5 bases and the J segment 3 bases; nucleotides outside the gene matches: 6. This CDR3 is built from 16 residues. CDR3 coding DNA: TGTGCCAGCAGCACCAATAGCGGGAGGCACACCGGGGAGCTGTTTTTT. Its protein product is CASSTNSGRHTGELFF.